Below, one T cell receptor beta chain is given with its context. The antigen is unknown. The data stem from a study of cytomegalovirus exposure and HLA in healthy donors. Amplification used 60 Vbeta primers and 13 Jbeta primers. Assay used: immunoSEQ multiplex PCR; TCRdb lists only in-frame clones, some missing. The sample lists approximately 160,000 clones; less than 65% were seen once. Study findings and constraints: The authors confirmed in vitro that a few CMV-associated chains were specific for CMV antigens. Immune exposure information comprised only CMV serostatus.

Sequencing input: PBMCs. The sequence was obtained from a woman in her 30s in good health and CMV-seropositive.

The CDR3, as DNA: TGCGCCAGCAGCCCGACCGGGACAATGAGCTACACCTTC. It encodes CASSPTGTMSYTF. The chain recombines TRBV5-1 with TRBJ1-2, with TRBD1 as a possible D gene (6 bases). V dropped 4 bases and J dropped 9 bases, with 16 bases sitting between them. Germline assignment: CDR1 SGHRS and CDR2 YFSETQ. The CDR3 spans 13 residues.